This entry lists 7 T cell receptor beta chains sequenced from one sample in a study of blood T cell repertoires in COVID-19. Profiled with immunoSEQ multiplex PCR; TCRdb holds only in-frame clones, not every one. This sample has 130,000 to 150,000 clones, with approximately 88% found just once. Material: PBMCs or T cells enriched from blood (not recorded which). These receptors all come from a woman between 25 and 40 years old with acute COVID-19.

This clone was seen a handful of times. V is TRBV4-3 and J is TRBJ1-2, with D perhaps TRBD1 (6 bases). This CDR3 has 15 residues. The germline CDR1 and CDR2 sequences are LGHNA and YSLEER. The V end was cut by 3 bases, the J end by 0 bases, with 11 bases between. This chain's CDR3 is CASSHQGWANYGYTF. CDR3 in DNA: TGCGCCAGCAGCCATCAGGGGTGGGCTAACTATGGCTACACCTTC.

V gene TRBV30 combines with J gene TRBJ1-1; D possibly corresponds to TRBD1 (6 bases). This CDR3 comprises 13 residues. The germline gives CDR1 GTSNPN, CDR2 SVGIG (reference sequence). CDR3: CSCEHQGPTEAFF. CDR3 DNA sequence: TGTTCTTGTGAACATCAGGGGCCCACTGAAGCTTTCTTT. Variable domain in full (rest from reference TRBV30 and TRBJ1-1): SQTIHQWPATLVQPVGSPLSLECTVEGTSNPNLYWYRQAAGRGLQLLFYSVGIGQISSEVPQNLSASRPQDRQFILSSKKLLLSDSGFYLCSCEHQGPTEAFFGQGTRLTVV.

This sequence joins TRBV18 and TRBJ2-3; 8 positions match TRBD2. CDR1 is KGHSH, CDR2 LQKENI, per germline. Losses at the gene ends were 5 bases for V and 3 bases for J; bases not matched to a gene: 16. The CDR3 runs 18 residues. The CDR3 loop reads CASSLSQPREARTDTQYF. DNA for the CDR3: TGTGCCAGCTCATTATCTCAGCCGCGGGAGGCCCGGACAGATACGCAGTATTTT.

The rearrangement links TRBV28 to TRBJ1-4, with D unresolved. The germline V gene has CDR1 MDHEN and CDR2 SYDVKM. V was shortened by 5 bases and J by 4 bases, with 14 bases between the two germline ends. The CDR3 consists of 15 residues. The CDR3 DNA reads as TGTGCCAGCAGTGGAAGTGACAACCTTAATGAAAAACTGTTTTTT. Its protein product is CASSGSDNLNEKLFF.

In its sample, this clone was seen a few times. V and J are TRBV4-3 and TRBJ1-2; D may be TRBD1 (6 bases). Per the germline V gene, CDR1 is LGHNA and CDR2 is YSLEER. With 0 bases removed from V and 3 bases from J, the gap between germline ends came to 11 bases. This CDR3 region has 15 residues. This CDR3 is CASSQDPGAHYGYTF. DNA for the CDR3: TGCGCCAGCAGCCAAGATCCAGGGGCGCACTATGGCTACACCTTC.

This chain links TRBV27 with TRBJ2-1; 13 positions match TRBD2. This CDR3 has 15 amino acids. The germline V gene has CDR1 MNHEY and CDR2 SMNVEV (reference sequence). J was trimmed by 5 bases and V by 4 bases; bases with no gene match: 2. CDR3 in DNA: TGTGCCAGCAGTTCCGGGACTAGCGGGAACAATGAGCAGTTCTTC. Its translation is CASSSGTSGNNEQFF.

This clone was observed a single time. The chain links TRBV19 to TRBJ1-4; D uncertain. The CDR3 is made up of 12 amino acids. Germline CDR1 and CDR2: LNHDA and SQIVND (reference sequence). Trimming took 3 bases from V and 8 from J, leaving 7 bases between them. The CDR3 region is CASSIRSEKLFF. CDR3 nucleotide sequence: TGTGCCAGTAGTATCCGGAGCGAAAAACTGTTTTTT.